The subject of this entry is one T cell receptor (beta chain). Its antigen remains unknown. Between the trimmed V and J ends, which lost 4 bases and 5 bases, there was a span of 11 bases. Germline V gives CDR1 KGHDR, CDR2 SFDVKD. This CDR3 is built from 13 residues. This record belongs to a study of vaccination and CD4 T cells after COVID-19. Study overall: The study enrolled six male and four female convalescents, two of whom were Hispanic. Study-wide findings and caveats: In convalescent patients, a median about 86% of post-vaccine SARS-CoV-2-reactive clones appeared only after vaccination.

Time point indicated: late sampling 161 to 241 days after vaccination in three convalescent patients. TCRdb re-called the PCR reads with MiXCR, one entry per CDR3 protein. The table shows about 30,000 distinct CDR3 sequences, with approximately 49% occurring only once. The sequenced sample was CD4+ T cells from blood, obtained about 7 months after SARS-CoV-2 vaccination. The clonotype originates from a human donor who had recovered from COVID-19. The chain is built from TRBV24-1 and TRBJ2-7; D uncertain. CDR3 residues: CATSDGDKHEQYF. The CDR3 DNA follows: TGTGCCACCAGTGACGGTGACAAACACGAGCAGTACTTC.